Reported below is one T cell receptor beta chain. The antigen remains unidentified. Just one base apart from a much larger clone, this may be a read error. Researchers used genomic DNA as the template to profile TCR beta VDJ and CDR3. In TCRdb, the reads were re-called with MiXCR into one record per CDR3 protein. The top ten clones hold 42% of a sample with roughly 200,000 distinct CDR3 sequences, about 60% of them seen once. Patients chosen for sequencing had shown CD8+CD57+ cell expansion by flow cytometry. A severe acquired aplastic anemia diagnosis applied to all patients. The data are from a study of CD8+CD57+ T cells in acquired aplastic anemia. Study in general: Sorted CD4+ and CD8+ cell DNA averaged 3.2 ug. Overall study findings and caveats: Patients showed no significant difference from controls in CD8+ Simpson's diversity.

The TCR comes from a human donor with aplastic anemia. The sample comprised sorted CD4+, CD8+, or CD8+CD57+ T cells (not recorded which) from PBMCs.

This CDR3 reads CASSLPPPDYKNTGELFF. The CDR3 DNA sequence: TGCGCCAGCAGCCTCCCTCCTCCGGACTACAAGAACACCGGGGAGCTGTTTTTT. The chain has TRBV4-1 and TRBJ2-2, with a tentative D call TRBD2 (6 bases). Per germline, CDR1 MGHRA and CDR2 YSYEKL. Deletions cut 4 bases from V and 1 base from J, with 19 bases between. This CDR3 has 18 residues.